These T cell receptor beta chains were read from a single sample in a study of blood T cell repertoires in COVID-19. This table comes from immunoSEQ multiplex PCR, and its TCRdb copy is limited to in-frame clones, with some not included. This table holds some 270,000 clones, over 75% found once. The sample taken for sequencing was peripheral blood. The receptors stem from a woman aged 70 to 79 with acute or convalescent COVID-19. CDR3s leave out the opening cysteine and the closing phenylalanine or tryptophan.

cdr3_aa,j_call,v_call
ASSSRGGAGRPGTQY,TRBJ2-5,TRBV5-1
ASSHLTRYEQY,TRBJ2-7,TRBV5-8
ASSRDRSSYEQY,TRBJ2-7,TRBV5-1
ASSEEWTEAF,TRBJ1-1,TRBV12-3/TRBV12-4
ASSVAPGDNSYT,TRBJ1-2,TRBV9
ASSQAGVSTTGELF,TRBJ2-2,TRBV4-1
ASSKNRGMKTQY,TRBJ2-5,TRBV7-8
ASSFQDTGSPLH,TRBJ1-6,TRBV5-6
ASSLDSRVGAF,TRBJ1-1,TRBV11-2
ASMTVFSGGPENEQF,TRBJ2-1,TRBV5-6
ASSYYGGPYGYT,TRBJ1-2,TRBV6-5
ASSYSTDGTEAF,TRBJ1-1,TRBV6-5
ASSLGTGLTTDTQY,TRBJ2-3,TRBV5-1
ASSLERGKTQY,TRBJ2-5,TRBV5-1
AIRGAENSPLH,TRBJ1-6,TRBV10-3
ASSQWDRDRVETQY,TRBJ2-5,TRBV3-1/TRBV3-2
ASSPGGGAGLNEQF,TRBJ2-1,TRBV5-4
ASSRQGGASNGYT,TRBJ1-2,TRBV6-5
ASRRESEQY,TRBJ2-7,TRBV6-6
ASSDEGAPREGYT,TRBJ1-2,TRBV5-1
ASSQGGRTQY,TRBJ2-5,TRBV6-5
ASSFSGNTEAF,TRBJ1-1,TRBV5-1
ASSFSSTGTYEQY,TRBJ2-7,TRBV27
ASSLGLDGPYGYT,TRBJ1-2,TRBV5-1
ASGHNEQF,TRBJ2-1,TRBV2